The text below deals with one T cell receptor beta chain. As yet, its antigen is unknown. The naive CD8 population came from CD45RO-negative cells selected for CCR7, without terminally differentiated effector memory CD45RA+ cells. Germline loops: CDR1 SGHNT, CDR2 YYREEE (reference sequence). CDR3 length: 15 amino acids. The V end lost 2 bases, the J end lost 7 bases, and 16 bases lay between the germline ends. This specimen belongs to a study of shared clonotypes between healthy human individuals. Profiled with immunoSEQ multiplex PCR; TCRdb holds only in-frame clones, not every one. The sample includes roughly 2,000,000 clones, roughly 95% of them seen just once. Points from the study as a whole: Non-shared clonotypes were found to have lower generation probabilities than the clonotypes that were shared by all four of the sorted-subset donors. On the whole, naive subsets had larger estimated richness than memory subsets had. Rarefaction analysis demonstrated incomplete sorted-subset sequencing notwithstanding large depth.

The gene calls are TRBV5-4 and TRBJ2-1; D may correspond to TRBD1 or TRBD2 (5 bases each). The clonotype originates from a man aged 18-30 years in good health. Some clones in this sample may be carry-over from other donors' samples. Material for sequencing was naive CD8+ T cells from PBMCs. The CDR3 loop reads CASSFLRGSKNEQFF. The CDR3 region has the DNA TGTGCCAGCAGCTTTTTGAGGGGATCTAAGAATGAGCAGTTCTTC.